The entry below gives a single T cell receptor (beta chain) sequence along with its context. The antigen remains unidentified. Built from TCR beta cDNA, the libraries had unique molecular identifiers in them. TCRdb itself ran the PCR reads through MiXCR, one entry per CDR3 protein. The sample records more than 350,000 distinct CDR3 sequences, roughly 40% being singletons. The data were obtained in a study of post-analysis software for immune sequencing data. Broader study findings: Those with multiple sclerosis, the patient group, showed significantly lower normalized Chao1 diversity than controls. F measure grouped same-batch samples tightly together. TRBV5-6, TRBV5-1 and TRBV20-1 belonged to a set of roughly five TRBV segments that were more frequent in patients than controls.

In germline, CDR1 is MNHEY, CDR2 SVGAGI. Losses at the gene ends were 4 bases for V and 3 bases for J; bases not matched to a gene: 3. The CDR3 covers 14 residues. The gene calls are TRBV6-5 and TRBJ2-5; 9 nucleotides line up with TRBD1. The clonotype originates from a girl aged 2 to 9 with multiple sclerosis. Sequenced sample: blood. As DNA, the CDR3 is TGTGCCAGCAGTTCCGGGACAGGGAAAGAGACCCAGTACTTC. It yields the protein CASSSGTGKETQYF.